This TCR beta chain was obtained from a study of identical twins. A word on this clonotype: As yet, its antigen is unknown.

From the 5' RACE reads, TCRdb called clonotypes with MiXCR, one entry per CDR3 protein. Of 700,000 or so distinct CDR3 sequences listed, 8.5% to 9.5% were seen once; the top ten hold roughly 0.97%. Study findings and constraints: Abundant beta clonotypes from cord blood had fewer insertions, unlike memory repertoires, which showed none.

V was pared by 5 bases and J by 0 bases, with 13 bases between. The CDR3 totals 15 residues. This same sample was also part of a study on yellow fever vaccine responses in identical twins.

Sequencing was performed on PBMCs. The chain employs TRBV12-3 or TRBV12-4 and TRBJ2-5; D is possibly TRBD1 (6 bases). The origin of this receptor is a young woman in good health. The CDR3 sequence is CASSPQDRHQETQYF. The CDR3 region has the DNA TGTGCCAGCAGTCCCCAGGACAGACACCAAGAGACCCAGTACTTC.